The 32 T cell receptor beta chains listed next were all sequenced from one sample in a study of blood T cell repertoires in COVID-19. The method was immunoSEQ multiplex PCR; TCRdb's version includes in-frame clones alone and lacks a portion of them. There are 250,000 or so clones in the sample; around nine tenths occur only once, and about 10% lies in the top ten. Sequences were obtained from peripheral blood. These receptors came from a man between 35 and 55 years old with active or convalescent COVID-19.

This chain links TRBV19 with TRBJ2-1; 11 bases are shared with TRBD2. The CDR3 is made up of 15 amino acids. Germline CDR1 reads LNHDA; CDR2 reads SQIVND (reference sequence). V dropped 5 bases and J dropped 7; count of bases not matched to a gene: 7. The CDR3 region has the DNA TGTGCCAGTAGTTTTTTAGCGGGGGGGAGGAATGAGCAGTTCTTC. Translating gives CASSFLAGGRNEQFF.

The chain carries TRBV11-3 and TRBJ2-2; D ambiguous. Trimming shortened V by 0 bases and J by 3 bases, and 2 bases separated the two germline ends. The CDR3 has 13 residues. The germline CDR1 and CDR2 sequences are SGHNT and YENEEA. The CDR3 bases are TGTGCCAGCAGCTTAGACTACACCGGGGAGCTGTTTTTT. This codes for CASSLDYTGELFF. Complete variable domain (other parts from reference TRBV11-3 and TRBJ2-2): EAGVVQSPRYKIIEKKQPVAFWCNPISGHNTLYWYLQNLGQGPELLIRYENEEAVDDSQLPKDRFSAERLKGVDSTLKIQPAELGDSAVYLCASSLDYTGELFFGEGSRLTVL.

The chain uses TRBV6-5 and TRBJ2-2; TRBD1 matches at 8 bases. CDR3 length equals 14 residues. In germline, CDR1 is MNHEY, CDR2 SVGAGI. V was clipped by 3 bases and J by 7 bases; unmatched bases: 4. The CDR3 DNA is TGTGCCAGCAGTTATGGACAGGGAATCGGGGAGCTGTTTTTT. Protein product: CASSYGQGIGELFF.

The chain uses TRBV2 and TRBJ1-2, with D possibly being TRBD1 (6 bases). Trimming took off 7 bases at V and 1 base at J, with 13 bases between the two ends. The CDR3 extends over 14 amino acids. The V gene's germline CDR1 is SNHLY and CDR2 FYNNEI. The CDR3 DNA sequence: TGTGCCAGCAAGGGGGGGGACGGTAACTATGGCTACACCTTC. Protein product: CASKGGDGNYGYTF.

The CDR3 sequence is CASSPQLDRVQGYTF. CDR3 in DNA: TGTGCCAGCAGTCCCCAACTCGACAGGGTACAAGGCTACACCTTC. The chain combines TRBV6-5 with TRBJ1-2; 7 nucleotides agree with TRBD1. The CDR3 runs to 15 residues. V lost 5 bases and J lost 8; bases outside the gene matches: 14. Germline CDR1 and CDR2: MNHEY and SVGAGI.

For this clone: Its ends do not fully match the called genes, so a read error is possible. J is TRBJ2-5 and V is TRBV5-1; D not resolved. The CDR3 loop spans 13 amino acids. The germline V gene has CDR1 SGHRS and CDR2 YFSETQ. The CDR3: CASSLTTQKTQYF. CDR3 bases: TGCGCCAGCAGCCTTACTACCCAAAAGACCCAGTACTTC.

The rearrangement uses TRBV9 and TRBJ1-5; 11 positions agree with TRBD1. This CDR3 spans 16 amino acids. V was pared by 4 bases and J by 5 bases, with 8 bases of the junction left unmatched. Germline loops: CDR1 SGDLS, CDR2 YYNGEE. CDR3 protein: CASSPGQGATDQPQHF. The CDR3 DNA reads as TGTGCCAGCAGCCCAGGACAGGGGGCGACGGATCAGCCCCAGCATTTT.

The gene calls are TRBV19 and TRBJ1-5; TRBD1 might be the D (5 bases). The V end lost 4 bases, the J end lost 7 bases, and 11 bases lay between the germline ends. CDR1 is LNHDA and CDR2 is SQIVND in the germline V gene (reference sequence). This CDR3 is built from 13 residues. The CDR3: CASSTQGDQPQHF. DNA of the CDR3: TGTGCCAGTAGTACCCAGGGTGACCAGCCCCAGCATTTT.

The chain employs TRBV24-1 and TRBJ1-1; 7 positions agree with TRBD1. The V segment lost 11 bases and the J segment 1 base; nucleotides outside the gene matches: 9. There are 14 residues in the CDR3. Germline loops: CDR1 KGHDR, CDR2 SFDVKD. The CDR3 here is CAIGTGDANTEAFF. As DNA, the CDR3 is TGTGCCATCGGAACAGGGGACGCGAACACTGAAGCTTTCTTT.

The chain has TRBV19 and TRBJ1-5; 11 bases are a match to TRBD1. This CDR3 contains 14 residues. In germline, CDR1 is LNHDA, CDR2 SQIVND (reference sequence). Unmatched junction bases numbered 1, after V lost 3 bases and J lost 6 bases. The CDR3 spells CASSMGTGGQPQHF. CDR3 DNA: TGTGCCAGTAGTATGGGGACAGGGGGTCAGCCCCAGCATTTT.

The chain employs TRBV6-5 and TRBJ1-1, with D hard to call. CDR3 length: 11 amino acids. Germline V CDR1 and CDR2: MNHEY, SVGAGI. V lost 7 bases and J lost 2, with 5 bases in between. CDR3 DNA: TGTGCCAGCATTCTTAACACTGAAGCTTTCTTT. It encodes CASILNTEAFF.

The chain carries TRBV11-2 and TRBJ1-6; tentative D call: TRBD1 (5 bases). The V gene's germline CDR1 is SGHAT and CDR2 FQNNGV. The CDR3 has 14 residues. The V gene lost 5 bases and the J gene lost 9 bases, with 14 bases spanning the gap. The CDR3 DNA reads TGTGCCAGCAGCCCGGGACTCGGAGTTTCACCCCTCCACTTT. This codes for CASSPGLGVSPLHF.

The chain couples TRBV27 to TRBJ2-2, with D possibly TRBD1 on 6 matching bases. The CDR3 runs to 12 residues. Trimming removed 3 bases at V and 8 bases at J, with 7 bases between. Germline assignment: CDR1 MNHEY and CDR2 SMNVEV (reference sequence). CDR3 nucleotides: TGTGCCAGCAGTTTGACAGGAGGGGAGCTGTTTTTT. The encoded protein is CASSLTGGELFF.

The genes are TRBV11-3 and TRBJ2-7, with unresolved D. The germline CDR1 and CDR2 sequences are SGHNT and YENEEA. The CDR3 length is 14 residues. The ends were cut back, 3 bases at V and 0 bases at J, with 9 bases in the middle. DNA for the CDR3: TGTGCCAGCAGCTTGGCCCAGTCCTCCTACGAGCAGTACTTC. Amino acid sequence: CASSLAQSSYEQYF.

This chain links TRBV6-1 with TRBJ2-7; no firm D call. The length of the CDR3 is 17 residues. V lost 2 bases and J lost 0, with 17 bases in between. Germline assignment: CDR1 MNHNS and CDR2 SASEGT. The DNA of the CDR3 is TGTGCCAGCAGTGAATATATAACCGCTAGGAGCTCCTACGAGCAGTACTTC. As protein: CASSEYITARSSYEQYF.

The chain has TRBV2 and TRBJ2-5, with D perhaps TRBD2 (5 bases). V was cut by 4 bases and J by 4 bases, with 16 bases left in between. Germline-derived CDR1 and CDR2 are SNHLY and FYNNEI. This CDR3 is 15 amino acids long. CDR3 DNA: TGTGCCAGCAGTGGGGTTGGCCATGAGGGAGAGACCCAGTACTTC. Residues: CASSGVGHEGETQYF.

The chain recombines TRBV11-3 with TRBJ1-2, with no clear D. The CDR3 loop spans 14 amino acids. Germline loops: CDR1 SGHNT, CDR2 YENEEA. The V end lost 0 bases, the J end lost 8 bases, and 13 bases lay between the germline ends. CDR3 sequence: CASSLDHGGAGYTF. The CDR3 DNA reads as TGTGCCAGCAGCTTAGATCACGGCGGCGCGGGCTACACCTTC.

The chain combines TRBV9 with TRBJ1-1, with 8 bases that match TRBD1. The V gene end was trimmed by 0 bases and the J gene end by 10 bases; junction bases not matched to a gene: 14. The CDR3 loop spans 16 amino acids. Germline V gene lookup returns CDR1 SGDLS and CDR2 YYNGEE. The CDR3 coding sequence is TGTGCCAGCAGCGTAGCTCCCACAGGGGGGAGCTTAGGAGCTTTCTTT. This encodes CASSVAPTGGSLGAFF.

The chain joins TRBV27 to TRBJ2-5, with unresolved D. Germline assignment: CDR1 MNHEY and CDR2 SMNVEV (reference sequence). The CDR3 length is 13 residues. V was pared by 4 bases and J by 5 bases, with 11 bases between. This chain's CDR3 is CASSSRLSETQYF. The CDR3 bases are TGTGCCAGCAGTTCCCGACTCAGCGAGACCCAGTACTTC.

The chain has TRBV6-6 and TRBJ1-2, with TRBD1 identical over 8 bases. The ends lost 7 bases at V and 8 bases at J; junction bases unmatched: 9. The CDR3 loop spans 13 amino acids. In germline, CDR1 is MNHNY, CDR2 SVGAGI (reference sequence). The CDR3 sequence is CASTTGDRRGYTF. DNA of the CDR3: TGTGCCAGCACCACGGGGGACAGGCGGGGCTACACCTTC.

The V gene is TRBV7-6, the J gene TRBJ2-5; 7 nucleotides match TRBD1. This CDR3 region has 16 residues. Germline lookup yields CDR1 SGHVS and CDR2 FNYEAQ. V was pared by 0 bases and J by 4 bases, with 8 bases of the junction left unmatched. The CDR3 DNA sequence: TGTGCCAGCAGCTTAGCGAAAGGCAACAGGGGAGAGACCCAGTACTTC. Its translation is CASSLAKGNRGETQYF.

This chain links TRBV2 with TRBJ2-1, with D perhaps matching TRBD1 (9 bases). V was clipped by 6 bases and J by 4 bases, with 34 bases between them. The CDR3 covers 21 residues. CDR1 and CDR2 (germline): SNHLY, FYNNEI. CDR3 sequence: CASRPGQGIRLERGGYNEQFF. In DNA form, the CDR3 reads TGTGCCAGCAGACCGGGACAGGGTATCCGACTAGAACGGGGGGGGTACAATGAGCAGTTCTTC.

The chain couples TRBV11-1 to TRBJ2-5; D remains unclear. V was trimmed by 2 bases and J by 5 bases, leaving 6 bases between them. This CDR3 is 12 amino acids long. Germline assignment: CDR1 SGHAT and CDR2 FQDESV (reference sequence). The CDR3 here is CASSLTVETQYF. The CDR3 nucleotides read TGTGCCAGCAGCTTAACGGTGGAGACCCAGTACTTC. Combining the CDR3 with reference TRBV11-1 and TRBJ2-5 gives the whole variable domain EAEVAQSPRYKITEKSQAVAFWCDPISGHATLYWYRQILGQGPELLVQFQDESVVDDSQLPKDRFSAERLKGVDSTLKIQPAELGDSAMYLCASSLTVETQYFGPGTRLLVL.

V gene TRBV2 combines with J gene TRBJ2-1; 10 nucleotides agree with TRBD1. The CDR3 length is 17 residues. Germline CDR1 reads SNHLY; CDR2 reads FYNNEI. Trimming cost V 5 bases and J 6 bases; bases outside gene matches: 13. The CDR3 bases are TGTGCCAGCAGTCCCCCTGGCGGGACAGGGGTAATCAATGAGCAGTTCTTC. Translation: CASSPPGGTGVINEQFF.

This sequence joins TRBV2 and TRBJ2-6; possibly TRBD1 for D (5 bases). Germline lookup yields CDR1 SNHLY and CDR2 FYNNEI. V was clipped by 4 bases and J by 0 bases, with 19 bases between them. The CDR3 is 19 amino acids. CDR3 nucleotide sequence: TGTGCCAGCAGTGGGTTGCCTGGGGCCCTCCTCTCTGGGGCCAACGTCCTGACTTTC. Its protein is CASSGLPGALLSGANVLTF.

This sequence joins TRBV7-2 and TRBJ2-1; D gene uncertain. The CDR3 runs 17 residues. Trimming removed 2 bases at V and 0 bases at J, with 14 bases between. Germline V lookup: CDR1 SGHTA, CDR2 FQGNSA. CDR3 sequence: CASSLKSRLSSYNEQFF. CDR3 nucleotides: TGTGCCAGCAGCTTAAAAAGTAGATTAAGCTCCTACAATGAGCAGTTCTTC.

The chain uses TRBV5-1 and TRBJ1-4; D possibly corresponds to TRBD1 (5 bases). The V gene's germline CDR1 is SGHRS and CDR2 YFSETQ. The CDR3 runs 15 residues. Trimming stripped 5 bases from V and 2 bases from J, with 13 bases between. In nucleotides, the CDR3 is TGCGCCAGCAGTCCTTCAGGGCGGACTAATGAAAAACTGTTTTTT. This sequence encodes CASSPSGRTNEKLFF. The entire variable domain, with the rest obtained from reference TRBV5-1 and TRBJ1-4, is as follows: KAGVTQTPRYLIKTRGQQVTLSCSPISGHRSVSWYQQTPGQGLQFLFEYFSETQRNKGNFPGRFSGRQFSNSRSEMNVSTLELGDSALYLCASSPSGRTNEKLFFGSGTQLSVL.

The rearrangement joins TRBV27 to TRBJ2-1; 7 bases fit TRBD2. This CDR3 contains 15 residues. Germline V CDR1 and CDR2: MNHEY, SMNVEV (reference sequence). V lost 5 bases to trimming and J lost 0 bases; unmatched junction nucleotides: 4. Here the CDR3 reads CASSGGESSYNEQFF. CDR3 DNA: TGTGCCAGCAGTGGGGGGGAAAGCTCCTACAATGAGCAGTTCTTC.

The CDR3 DNA reads TGTGCCAGTACCGCGGCCTCCTGGGGCTATAGCAATCAGCCCCAGCATTTT. It encodes CASTAASWGYSNQPQHF. The chain links TRBV19 to TRBJ1-5; D perhaps matches TRBD1 (5 bases). The CDR3 covers 17 residues. V shed 7 bases and J shed 0 bases, with 19 bases lying between them. Per the germline V gene, CDR1 is LNHDA and CDR2 is SQIVND (reference sequence).

The rearrangement uses TRBV2 and TRBJ2-2; D perhaps matches TRBD2 (7 bases). V lost 3 bases and J 7 bases, leaving 15 bases between the germline ends. CDR1 is SNHLY and CDR2 is FYNNEI in the germline V gene. This CDR3 region has 15 residues. The DNA of the CDR3 is TGTGCCAGCAGTGAGGGGGCTAGCGGCCTCGGGGAGCTGTTTTTT. This translates into CASSEGASGLGELFF.

This chain joins TRBV20-1 and TRBJ2-6; weak D call: TRBD2 (5 bases). Trimming stripped 3 bases from V and 0 bases from J, with 9 bases between. The V gene's germline CDR1 is DFQATT and CDR2 SNEGSKA (reference sequence). The CDR3 extends over 15 amino acids. The CDR3 region is CSASRGSSGANVLTF. CDR3 DNA: TGCAGTGCTAGTCGTGGGAGCTCTGGGGCCAACGTCCTGACTTTC.

This clone has only one observation. V is TRBV18 and J is TRBJ1-5, with 7 bases identical to TRBD1. This CDR3 has 16 residues. The ends lost 2 bases at V and 5 bases at J; junction bases unmatched: 9. Germline assignment: CDR1 KGHSH and CDR2 LQKENI. CDR3: CASSPTPGQRDQPQHF. The CDR3 DNA reads as TGTGCCAGCTCACCAACTCCGGGACAGCGAGATCAGCCCCAGCATTTT. Using reference TRBV18 and TRBJ1-5 for the parts outside the CDR3, the full variable domain is NAGVMQNPRHLVRRRGQEARLRCSPMKGHSHVYWYRQLPEEGLKFMVYLQKENIIDESGMPKERFSAEFPKEGPSILRIQQVVRGDSAAYFCASSPTPGQRDQPQHFGDGTRLSIL.